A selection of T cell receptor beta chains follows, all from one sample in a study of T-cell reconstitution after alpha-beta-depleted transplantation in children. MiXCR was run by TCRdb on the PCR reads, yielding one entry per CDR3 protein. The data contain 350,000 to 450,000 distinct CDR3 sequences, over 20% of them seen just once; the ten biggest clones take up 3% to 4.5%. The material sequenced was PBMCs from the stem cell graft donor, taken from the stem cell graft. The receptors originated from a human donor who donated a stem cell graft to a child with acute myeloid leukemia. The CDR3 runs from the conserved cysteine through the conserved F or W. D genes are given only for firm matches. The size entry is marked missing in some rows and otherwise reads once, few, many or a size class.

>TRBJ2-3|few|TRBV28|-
TGTGCCAGCAGCTACTCGGGGGATCACAGGGCCATCACAGATACGCAGTATTTT
CASSYSGDHRAITDTQYF
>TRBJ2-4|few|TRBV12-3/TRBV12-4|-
TGTGCCAGCAGTTCTCCCAGAGGAGCCAAAAACATTCAGTACTTC
CASSSPRGAKNIQYF
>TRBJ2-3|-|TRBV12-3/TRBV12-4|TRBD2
TGTGCCAGCAGTTTGCGGGAGGGATACACAGATACGCAGTATTTT
CASSLREGYTDTQYF
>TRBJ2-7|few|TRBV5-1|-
TGCGCCAGCAGCTTGTTAGAGGGGTACGAGCAGTACTTC
CASSLLEGYEQYF
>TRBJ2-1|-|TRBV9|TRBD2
TGTGCCAGCAGCGTGATAGGCGGGACTAGCTCCTACAATGAGCAGTTCTTC
CASSVIGGTSSYNEQFF
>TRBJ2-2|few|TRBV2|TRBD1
TGTGCCAGCAGTGAAGGTTTACAGGGGGCCTCCGGGGAGCTGTTTTTT
CASSEGLQGASGELFF
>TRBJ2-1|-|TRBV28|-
TGTGCCAGCAACCCCGTCATCGGCGCCTACAATGAGCAGTTCTTC
CASNPVIGAYNEQFF
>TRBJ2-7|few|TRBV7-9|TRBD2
TGTGCCAGCAGCTCAGGACTAGCCAGTACGATTGACGAGCAGTACTTC
CASSSGLASTIDEQYF
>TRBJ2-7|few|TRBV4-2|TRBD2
TGTGCCAGCAGCCCGGGACTAGCGGAATACGAGCAGTACTTC
CASSPGLAEYEQYF
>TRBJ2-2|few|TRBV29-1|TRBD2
TGCAGCGTTGAAGGTCCTAGCGGGAGGACCACCGGGGAGCTGTTTTTT
CSVEGPSGRTTGELFF
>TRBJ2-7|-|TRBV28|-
TGTGCCAGCAGGGACATCTACGAGCAGTACTTC
CASRDIYEQYF
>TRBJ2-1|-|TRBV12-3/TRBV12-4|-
TGTGCCACCTACCTTAGCGCGGGTGAGCAGTTCTTC
CATYLSAGEQFF
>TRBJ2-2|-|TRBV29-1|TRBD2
TGCAGCGTTGAAGAGTTAAGGAGCGGGACCCCGAACACCGGGGAGCTGTTTTTT
CSVEELRSGTPNTGELFF
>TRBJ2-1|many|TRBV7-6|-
TGTGCCAGCAGCTTTAGGGGGCGGGAGGCCCCCTACAATGAGCAGTTCTTC
CASSFRGREAPYNEQFF
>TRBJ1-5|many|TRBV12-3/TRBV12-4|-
TGTGCCAGCAGTTCAGGGAGAAATCAGCCCCAGCATTTT
CASSSGRNQPQHF
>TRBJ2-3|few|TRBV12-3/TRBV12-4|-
TGTGCCAGCAGCCCGGGAACTAAATTCACAGATACGCAGTATTTT
CASSPGTKFTDTQYF
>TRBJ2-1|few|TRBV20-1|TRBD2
TGCAGTGCCGCCGGGAACGGACTAGCGGGCTCCTACAATGAGCAGTTCTTC
CSAAGNGLAGSYNEQFF
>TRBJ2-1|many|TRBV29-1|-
TGCAGCGTTGATGGGGAAAGGTATAATGAGCAGTTCTTC
CSVDGERYNEQFF
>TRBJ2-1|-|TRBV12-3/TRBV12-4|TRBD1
TGTGCCAGCAGTCCGGGACAGGCAGGCGAGCAGTTCTTC
CASSPGQAGEQFF
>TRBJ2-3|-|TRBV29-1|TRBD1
TGCAGCGCAGGGACAGGGGTAGGGACAGATACGCAGTATTTT
CSAGTGVGTDTQYF
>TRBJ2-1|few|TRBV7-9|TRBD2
TGTGCCAGCAGCTCCAGCGGGAGGCCAAATGAGCAGTTCTTC
CASSSSGRPNEQFF
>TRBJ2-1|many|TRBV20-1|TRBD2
TGCAGTGCCATGACTAGCGGCCGACTCCCTTACAATGAGCAGTTCTTC
CSAMTSGRLPYNEQFF
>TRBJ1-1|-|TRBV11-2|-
TGTGCCAGCAAAAGTTTCCAGATGAACACTGAAGCTTTCTTT
CASKSFQMNTEAFF
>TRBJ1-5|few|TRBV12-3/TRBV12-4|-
TGTGCCAGCAGCCAGGGGCATAGCAATCAGCCCCAGCATTTT
CASSQGHSNQPQHF
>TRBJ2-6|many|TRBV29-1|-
TGCAGCGTTGAAGCGGAGTCTAGTTTCTCTGGGGCCAACGTCCTGACTTTC
CSVEAESSFSGANVLTF
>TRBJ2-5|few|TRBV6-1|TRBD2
TGTGCCAGCAGCCCCCCCGGGACTAGCGAAATAATAGCCCAAGAGACCCAGTACTTC
CASSPPGTSEIIAQETQYF
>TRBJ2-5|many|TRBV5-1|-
TGCGCCAGCAGCCGTAGCGGTCTGCCGCAAGAGACCCAGTACTTC
CASSRSGLPQETQYF
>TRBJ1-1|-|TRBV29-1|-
TGCAGCTTCAGAGAGGTGGCACGGGAAGCTTTCTTT
CSFREVAREAFF
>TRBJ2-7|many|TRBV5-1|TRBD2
TGCGCCAGCAGCACTTATTCGGGGGGAATCGACGAGCAGTACTTC
CASSTYSGGIDEQYF
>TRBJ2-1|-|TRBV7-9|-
TGTGCCAGCAGCTTATTAGGCAGGGGGGCCTACAATGAGCAGTTCTTC
CASSLLGRGAYNEQFF
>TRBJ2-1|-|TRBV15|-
TGTGCCACCAGCAGAGCGTCAGAAGTTGCTGAGCAGTTCTTC
CATSRASEVAEQFF
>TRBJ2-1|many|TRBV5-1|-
TGCGCCAGCAGCCCACTCGGGGTGGGCAATGAGCAGTTCTTC
CASSPLGVGNEQFF
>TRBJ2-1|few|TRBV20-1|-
TGCAGTGCTATAATAACAGGGCGTAGGTCCTACAATGAGCAGTTCTTC
CSAIITGRRSYNEQFF
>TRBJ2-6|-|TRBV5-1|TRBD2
TGCGCCAGCAGCTGGGGGGGTTACGGGGCCAACGTCCTGACTTTC
CASSWGGYGANVLTF
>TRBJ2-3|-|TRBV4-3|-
TGCGCCAGCAGCCAAGAAACCGGGACGACGCAGTATTTT
CASSQETGTTQYF
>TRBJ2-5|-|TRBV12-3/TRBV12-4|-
TGTGCCAGCAGCCTACAGTCAGGCCAAGAGACCCAGTACTTC
CASSLQSGQETQYF